The present T cell receptor (beta chain) was sequenced within a study of technical replicates of blood from a few donors. This CDR3 is 12 amino acids long. The ends were cut back, 9 bases at V and 6 bases at J, with 14 bases in the middle. Germline CDR1 MNHNS, CDR2 SASEGT. Assay: immunoSEQ multiplex PCR; the TCRdb copy retains only in-frame clones and omits some. The data contain around 72,000 clones, 95% to 99% of them seen just once; the ten biggest clones take up around 0.22%. The rearrangement joins TRBV6-1 to TRBJ1-1; perhaps TRBD1 as D (6 bases). The sequencing input was T cells isolated from PBMCs. The receptor was isolated from a human donor in good health. The CDR3 region has the DNA TGTGCCAGTACGACAGGAAGGTCTGAAGCTTTCTTT. Translated: CASTTGRSEAFF.